What follows are 21 T cell receptor beta chains derived from one specimen sequenced in a study of control samples from healthy donors and cancer patients. Only in-frame clones appear in the TCRdb table, and some are missing; sequencing was by immunoSEQ multiplex PCR. The sample holds under 55,000 clones, 75% to 85% seen once. Sequencing was performed on blood. These TCRs come from a man between 65 and 79 years old in good health.

This chain links TRBV18 with TRBJ1-2, with 8 bases identical to TRBD1. Losses at the gene ends were 3 bases for V and 2 bases for J; bases not matched to a gene: 5. Per the germline V gene, CDR1 is KGHSH and CDR2 is LQKENI. The CDR3 has 15 residues. The CDR3 loop reads CASSPQGQANYGYTF. CDR3 sequence (DNA): TGTGCCAGCTCACCCCAGGGACAGGCCAACTATGGCTACACCTTC.

This clone has a single count. The gene calls are TRBV7-2 and TRBJ1-2; D may be TRBD1 (5 bases). Germline CDR1 reads SGHTA; CDR2 reads FQGNSA. The CDR3 has 12 residues. Trimming shortened V by 6 bases and J by 4 bases, and 9 bases separated the two germline ends. The CDR3 sequence: CASRPGFYGYTF. CDR3 nucleotide sequence: TGTGCCAGCAGACCAGGGTTCTATGGCTACACCTTC.

J is TRBJ1-1 and V is TRBV28; D is unresolved. Germline V gene sequence: CDR1 MDHEN, CDR2 SYDVKM. Between the trimmed V and J ends, which lost 6 bases and 6 bases, there was a span of 14 bases. This CDR3 is built from 13 residues. CDR3 bases: TGTGCCAGCAGGGACGACCCGTTCTCTGAAGCTTTCTTT. Translating gives CASRDDPFSEAFF.

CDR3 protein: CASSLGLPADEKLFF. The DNA for the CDR3 is TGTGCCAGCAGCTTAGGACTCCCGGCGGATGAAAAACTGTTTTTT. The chain carries TRBV7-9 and TRBJ1-4; D uncertain. Germline CDR1 is SEHNR and CDR2 is FQNEAQ (reference sequence). V dropped 1 base and J dropped 6 bases, with 12 bases sitting between them. This CDR3 is 15 amino acids long.

The chain recombines TRBV13 with TRBJ2-3; D uncertain. CDR3 length: 15 residues. The V end lost 1 base, the J end lost 0 bases, and 8 bases lay between the germline ends. CDR1 is PRHDT, CDR2 FYEKMQ, per germline (reference sequence). Written as DNA, the CDR3 is TGTGCCAGCAGCTTAGTGGTCCCTAGCACAGATACGCAGTATTTT. The encoded protein is CASSLVVPSTDTQYF.

This clone has a handful of counts. The chain joins TRBV6-2 or TRBV6-3 to TRBJ1-5, with a weak D call TRBD1 (5 bases). CDR1 and CDR2 from the germline V gene are MNHEY and SVGEGT. V lost 3 bases, J lost 15 bases, and 15 bases lay in between. The CDR3 runs 12 residues. The CDR3 sequence is CASSYSQGPSHF. The CDR3, as DNA: TGTGCCAGCAGTTATTCCCAGGGACCATCGCATTTT.

The chain uses TRBV24-1 and TRBJ2-2, with a possible D match to TRBD2 (5 bases). The germline V gene encodes CDR1 KGHDR and CDR2 SFDVKD. Deletions cut 9 bases from V and 5 bases from J, with 12 bases between. This CDR3 is 13 amino acids long. The chain's CDR3 is CATGPPGTGELFF. The CDR3 nucleotides are TGTGCCACCGGCCCGCCGGGGACCGGGGAGCTGTTTTTT.

The V call is TRBV18, the J call TRBJ1-2; D not resolved. CDR1 is KGHSH and CDR2 is LQKENI in the germline V gene. The CDR3 has 14 residues. Trimming cost V 0 bases and J 2 bases, with 7 bases left between them. The CDR3 bases are TGTGCCAGCTCACCACCGTCCCAAAACTATGGCTACACCTTC. This encodes CASSPPSQNYGYTF.

The V gene is TRBV30, the J gene TRBJ1-6, with TRBD1 as a possible D gene (5 bases). Germline-derived CDR1 and CDR2 are GTSNPN and SVGIG (reference sequence). Trimming left V 1 base short and J 8 bases short, with 12 bases between. This CDR3 comprises 14 residues. In DNA, the CDR3 is TGTGCCTGGAGTGAACTTACGGGGGATTCACCCCTCCACTTT. Translating it yields CAWSELTGDSPLHF.

The chain employs TRBV11-2 and TRBJ1-1; D is unresolved. CDR1 SGHAT and CDR2 FQNNGV come from the germline V gene. With 0 bases removed from V and 1 base from J, the gap between germline ends came to 12 bases. CDR3 size: 16 residues. The CDR3 sequence is CASSLEFGRANTEAFF. The CDR3 region has the DNA TGTGCCAGCAGCTTAGAATTCGGGCGGGCGAACACTGAAGCTTTCTTT. The entire variable domain, with the rest obtained from reference TRBV11-2 and TRBJ1-1, is as follows: EAGVAQSPRYKIIEKRQSVAFWCNPISGHATLYWYQQILGQGPKLLIQFQNNGVVDDSQLPKDRFSAERLKGVDSTLKIQPAKLEDSAVYLCASSLEFGRANTEAFFGQGTRLTVV.

The chain joins TRBV19 to TRBJ2-1; 7 bases line up with TRBD1. With V trimmed by 2 bases and J by 7 bases, 5 bases remained unmatched. The CDR3 runs to 14 residues. Looked up from germline, CDR1 is LNHDA and CDR2 is SQIVND (reference sequence). The CDR3 coding sequence is TGTGCCAGTAGTATACGACAGGGTCGTAATGAGCAGTTCTTC. Translated, it gives CASSIRQGRNEQFF.

The chain links TRBV9 to TRBJ1-4; D is unresolved. This CDR3 comprises 16 residues. Germline V CDR1 and CDR2: SGDLS, YYNGEE. V lost 0 bases and J 8 bases, leaving 17 bases between the germline ends. The CDR3 sequence: CASSVEVWEDREKLFF. CDR3 bases: TGTGCCAGCAGCGTAGAGGTTTGGGAGGATCGGGAAAAACTGTTTTTT.

The chain employs TRBV30 and TRBJ1-2; D not resolved. Germline V gene sequence: CDR1 GTSNPN, CDR2 SVGIG (reference sequence). The CDR3 has 12 residues. V was clipped by 1 base and J by 9 bases, with 12 bases between them. The chain's CDR3 is CAWSADLMSYTF. The CDR3 coding sequence is TGTGCCTGGAGTGCGGACCTTATGAGCTACACCTTC. Based on the CDR3 plus reference TRBV30 and TRBJ1-2, the full variable domain is SQTIHQWPATLVQPVGSPLSLECTVEGTSNPNLYWYRQAAGRGLQLLFYSVGIGQISSEVPQNLSASRPQDRQFILSSKKLLLSDSGFYLCAWSADLMSYTFGSGTRLTVV.

The chain carries TRBV2 and TRBJ2-2; 8 positions match TRBD1. V dropped 4 bases and J dropped 7; count of bases not matched to a gene: 20. CDR1 and CDR2 (germline): SNHLY, FYNNEI. The CDR3 has 19 residues. The CDR3 loop reads CASSGGFSPRQGKIGELFF. The CDR3 DNA follows: TGTGCCAGCAGTGGGGGGTTTTCTCCGAGACAGGGGAAGATCGGGGAGCTGTTTTTT.

The CDR3 DNA is TGTGCCTGGAGTAAGCCCCTAGCGGGAGAAACGTACAATGAGCAGTTCTTC. This gives the protein CAWSKPLAGETYNEQFF. This sequence joins TRBV30 and TRBJ2-1; 10 nucleotides agree with TRBD2. Per germline, CDR1 GTSNPN and CDR2 SVGIG (reference sequence). The CDR3 totals 17 residues. Trimming removed 2 bases from V and 4 bases from J; junction bases left unmatched: 11.

This clone came up a few times. The chain carries TRBV5-5 and TRBJ1-6; D ambiguous. CDR3 length: 15 amino acids. The V gene's germline CDR1 is SGHKS and CDR2 YYEKEE (reference sequence). Deletions cut 0 bases from V and 8 bases from J, with 12 bases between. The CDR3 loop is CASSLGVWGDSPLHF. CDR3 sequence (DNA): TGTGCCAGCAGCTTGGGGGTTTGGGGAGATTCACCCCTCCACTTT.

The gene calls are TRBV7-2 and TRBJ2-7; 9 positions agree with TRBD1. Per the germline V gene, CDR1 is SGHTA and CDR2 is FQGNSA. This CDR3 region has 15 residues. J gave up 2 bases and V 5 bases, and 7 bases lay outside the gene matches. The DNA of the CDR3 is TGTGCCAGCAGCGTACGGACAGGGGAGACCTACGAGCAGTACTTC. Residues: CASSVRTGETYEQYF.

J is TRBJ1-3 and V is TRBV18, with TRBD1 as a possible D gene (6 bases). This CDR3 region has 17 residues. Germline loops: CDR1 KGHSH, CDR2 LQKENI. Trimming removed 3 bases from V and 0 bases from J, with 15 bases in between. CDR3 DNA: TGTGCCAGCTCACCCCCGGGGGGGCTACTCTCTGGAAACACCATATATTTT. Translating it yields CASSPPGGLLSGNTIYF.

This chain connects TRBV19 to TRBJ2-7; 8 bases fit TRBD2. V was pared by 4 bases and J by 5 bases, with 7 bases of the junction left unmatched. Germline V gene lookup returns CDR1 LNHDA and CDR2 SQIVND (reference sequence). The length of the CDR3 is 14 residues. The CDR3 coding sequence is TGTGCCAGTAGTAGACGGACTAGCCATGACGAGCAGTACTTC. Translating it yields CASSRRTSHDEQYF.

The chain has TRBV4-1 and TRBJ2-7; tentatively, D is TRBD2 (5 bases). The CDR3 has 16 residues. Germline assignment: CDR1 MGHRA and CDR2 YSYEKL. V gave up 5 bases and J gave up 5 bases, with 22 bases separating them. This CDR3 reads CASSVGRGSVRHEQYF. In nucleotides, the CDR3 is TGCGCCAGCAGCGTCGGGCGAGGGTCCGTCAGACACGAGCAGTACTTC.

This clone was found once. J is TRBJ2-3 and V is TRBV5-1; 11 bases line up with TRBD2. The V and J ends lost 6 bases and 2 bases, in that order; junction bases with no gene match: 5. CDR3 length: 15 residues. Germline values: CDR1 SGHRS, CDR2 YFSETQ. Here the CDR3 DNA reads TGCGCCAGCACCCGACTAGCGGGGACCACAGATACGCAGTATTTT. Protein: CASTRLAGTTDTQYF.